This T cell receptor beta chain was sequenced during a study of blood T cell repertoires in COVID-19 (dated by TCRdb to 2018 to 2020). Background on the whole study: Samples covering the acute and convalescent phases of COVID-19 were provided by collaborators in the United States, Italy and Spain. The material from the prospective study consisted of cDNA or gDNA derived from T cells, B-cell-depleted T cells, or PBMCs. The dataset comprised deeply sampled blood TCRbeta repertoires from subjects exposed to, actively infected with, or recovered from COVID-19. A freely available public database, intended as a resource for researchers studying the immune response to SARS-CoV-2, is where the repertoires were released. Samples were obtained from the ongoing ImmuneRACE study (first 160 participants) and from over 1,000 subjects provided by 6 global collaborators. Sample metadata almost always included a de-identified subject ID, COVID-19 status, age in years and sex. Where available, HLA class I and class II types were obtained from metadata supplied by the sample provider rather than from assay-based typing.

The table lists this clone with a count of one. Its specific antigen is unknown. Per-base quality was not reported, and no clone a single base away is much larger than it. Broad study findings and their caveats: The amount of clinical and demographic metadata varied by source and participant and was provided uncurated.

At one collaborating source in Seattle, patients were enrolled during active infection and were followed longitudinally through the course of disease. Collaborating institutions collected whole blood in K2EDTA tubes following their own protocols. Collaborator samples were shipped for TCRbeta analysis as frozen whole blood, isolated PBMCs, or DNA extracted from either sample type. The immunoSEQ Assay, a bias-controlled multiplex PCR, was used to amplify TCRbeta CDR3 regions from genomic DNA. On the study's bioinformatics: The number of nucleated cells in each sample was estimated from the amplification of reference gene primers within the assay. To quantify the absolute abundance of each unique TCRbeta CDR3 rearrangement, sequence reads were collapsed and filtered. For each sample, productive Simpson clonality was calculated as the square root of Simpson's diversity index across productive rearrangements. Sourced from immuneACCESS, this table was stored by TCRdb with only in-frame sequences that have V and J called. A share of the clones is absent; for the studies checked, an unresolved V gene accounts for under half, and the remainder has no known explanation. The V and J calls and clone size were taken over from that table, and D and trimming were inferred from the DNA. This sample holds about 200,000 clones; 86% were observed only once. The biggest ten clones account for more than 8.5% of the sample.

V is shortened by 8 bases, J by 1 base, and the region joining them spans 11 bases. The CDR3 goes from the cysteine to the phenylalanine over 13 residues. Just CDR3 DNA is preserved here, 39 bases in frame from base 1. CDR1 ENHRY and CDR2 SYGVKD are derived from the germline V gene. The sequenced sample consisted of peripheral blood. This receptor chain uses TRBV10-3 and TRBJ1-2; the D segment could be TRBD1, given 5 matching bases. This clonotype was obtained from a woman in her forties or fifties with COVID-19, enrolled during active disease. Here is the DNA: TGTGCCATCGAGGCAGGGTTTAACTATGGCTACACCTTC. Its protein reads: CAIEAGFNYGYTF.